The 24 T cell receptor beta chains below were found in one sample sequenced in a study of response to subunit inactivated influenza vaccine. MiXCR was run by TCRdb on the RT-PCR reads, yielding one entry per CDR3 protein. The sample comprises more than 600,000 distinct CDR3 sequences, under 20% of which are singletons, and 9.5% to 13% rests with the top ten. The material was PBMCs from blood, obtained approximately 5 days after vaccination. These receptor sequences come from a middle-aged man who received an inactivated influenza vaccine.

This clonotype has more than one count but fewer than ten. This chain uses TRBV28 with TRBJ1-5, with D tentatively TRBD1 (5 bases). Germline V gives CDR1 MDHEN, CDR2 SYDVKM. The CDR3 runs to 19 residues. V gave up 5 bases and J gave up 5 bases, with 28 bases separating them. The CDR3 is CASSPSVGLGTIWDQPQHF. The CDR3 DNA reads TGTGCCAGCAGTCCCTCGGTGGGACTCGGGACGATTTGGGATCAGCCCCAGCATTTT.

V gene TRBV5-7 combines with J gene TRBJ1-4; D unclear. TRBV5-7 is given ORF status, its function remaining uncertain. The CDR3 is 16 amino acids. Trimming took off 0 bases at V and 1 base at J, with 10 bases between the two ends. The CDR3 coding sequence is TGTGCCAGCAGCTTGGGGGTTACGGGAACTAATGAAAAACTGTTTTTT. Amino acid sequence: CASSLGVTGTNEKLFF.

The genes are TRBV25-1 and TRBJ2-7; 9 bases line up with TRBD1. The V gene's germline CDR1 is MGHDK and CDR2 SYGVNS. V shed 4 bases and J 3 bases; nucleotides not matched to a gene: 13. This CDR3 region has 17 residues. The CDR3 protein is CASSVNRGLSEFYEQYF. In DNA, the CDR3 is TGTGCCAGCAGTGTCAACAGGGGGCTTTCTGAGTTCTACGAGCAGTACTTC.

The V and J genes are TRBV20-1 and TRBJ2-3; 7 positions match TRBD1. The germline CDR1 and CDR2 sequences are DFQATT and SNEGSKA (reference sequence). This CDR3 contains 15 residues. Losses at the gene ends were 2 bases for V and 4 bases for J; bases not matched to a gene: 9. CDR3 sequence: CSARLQGRFPDTQYF. DNA of the CDR3: TGCAGTGCTAGATTACAGGGGCGGTTCCCAGATACGCAGTATTTT.

The genes are TRBV5-1 and TRBJ1-6; 8 bases match TRBD1. Germline loops: CDR1 SGHRS, CDR2 YFSETQ. CDR3 size: 14 residues. The J segment lost 7 bases and the V segment lost 5 bases, leaving 5 bases of the junction unmatched. CDR3 in amino acids: CASRQGQENSPLHF. CDR3 DNA sequence: TGCGCCAGCAGACAGGGACAGGAAAATTCACCCCTCCACTTT.

In this sample, this clonotype turned up many times. The V call is TRBV20-1, the J call TRBJ2-5; 12 bases are shared with TRBD2. The junction had 4 bases not matched to a gene; V was cut back by 1 base and J by 4 bases. The CDR3 is made up of 15 amino acids. Germline V gene data show CDR1 as DFQATT and CDR2 as SNEGSKA (reference sequence). CDR3 coding DNA: TGCAGTGCTAGAGTTGGGACTAGCGGGTCAGAGACCCAGTACTTC. It codes for CSARVGTSGSETQYF.

This clonotype was observed a few times. The chain has TRBV7-2 and TRBJ1-5; D call uncertain. V gave up 3 bases and J gave up 9 bases, with 18 bases separating them. The CDR3 consists of 15 residues. CDR1 and CDR2 (germline): SGHTA, FQGNSA. CDR3 residues: CASSLTIEQWRPQHF. The CDR3 DNA follows: TGTGCCAGCAGCTTGACTATAGAACAATGGAGGCCCCAGCATTTT. Filled out from reference TRBV7-2 and TRBJ1-5, the complete variable domain reads GAGVSQSPSNKVTEKGKDVELRCDPISGHTALYWYRQSLGQGLEFLIYFQGNSAPDKSGLPSDRFSAERTGGSVSTLTIQRTQQEDSAVYLCASSLTIEQWRPQHFGDGTRLSIL.

The chain employs TRBV20-1 and TRBJ2-2; 14 bases match TRBD2. This CDR3 has 15 amino acids. CDR1 DFQATT and CDR2 SNEGSKA come from the germline V gene (reference sequence). V dropped 4 bases and J dropped 7; count of bases not matched to a gene: 5. This chain's CDR3 is CSAIPGLAGDGELFF. Written as DNA, the CDR3 is TGCAGTGCTATCCCGGGACTAGCGGGAGACGGGGAGCTGTTTTTT.

This clonotype was counted at least ten times. The DNA for the CDR3 is TGCAGTGCTCTCCAAGAGACCCAGTACTTC. Its translation is CSALQETQYF. V is TRBV20-1 and J is TRBJ2-5; D gene unclear. Trimming left V 5 bases short and J 1 base short, with 2 bases between. Germline CDR1 reads DFQATT; CDR2 reads SNEGSKA (reference sequence). The CDR3 has 10 amino acids.

The chain couples TRBV7-2 to TRBJ2-3; TRBD2 agrees at 12 bases. The germline gives CDR1 SGHTA, CDR2 FQGNSA. The V and J ends lost 4 bases and 2 bases, in that order; junction bases with no gene match: 1. This CDR3 has 15 amino acids. In DNA form, the CDR3 reads TGTGCCAGCAGCTCTAGCGGGGGGGTCACAGATACGCAGTATTTT. It specifies CASSSSGGVTDTQYF.

There are a few counts of this clonotype. The J gene is TRBJ1-4, the V gene TRBV6-2 or TRBV6-3, with D uncertain. The CDR3 has 18 amino acids. Germline CDR1 and CDR2: MNHEY and SVGEGT. The V end lost 8 bases, the J end lost 0 bases, and 22 bases lay between the germline ends. The CDR3 DNA follows: TGTGCCAGCTATCCCTCAGGAGCCCACATTGCAACTAATGAAAAACTGTTTTTT. This sequence encodes CASYPSGAHIATNEKLFF.

This clonotype was detected ten times or more. This chain connects TRBV12-3 or TRBV12-4 to TRBJ1-1; D is perhaps TRBD1 (5 bases). The CDR3 covers 14 residues. Trimming left V 1 base short and J 4 bases short, with 10 bases between. The CDR3 is CASSLVGGGTEAFF. DNA for the CDR3: TGTGCCAGCAGTTTAGTCGGGGGAGGCACTGAAGCTTTCTTT.

This rearrangement joins TRBV7-9 to TRBJ2-1; perhaps TRBD2 as D (6 bases). The CDR3 sequence is 15 residues long. V lost 4 bases and J 4 bases, leaving 14 bases between the germline ends. Germline assignment: CDR1 SEHNR and CDR2 FQNEAQ (reference sequence). CDR3 loop: CASSSSGVLYNEQFF. DNA of the CDR3: TGTGCCAGCAGCTCCTCGGGGGTACTATACAATGAGCAGTTCTTC. Variable domain in full (rest from reference TRBV7-9 and TRBJ2-1): DTGVSQNPRHKITKRGQNVTFRCDPISEHNRLYWYRQTLGQGPEFLTYFQNEAQLEKSRLLSDRFSAERPKGSFSTLEIQRTEQGDSAMYLCASSSSGVLYNEQFFGPGTRLTVL.

The rearrangement links TRBV7-3 to TRBJ2-3, with TRBD2 identical over 7 bases. The trim removed 5 bases at V and 1 base at J, leaving 9 bases unmatched. This CDR3 has 16 amino acids. Germline assignment: CDR1 SGHTA and CDR2 FQGTGA. The CDR3 region has the DNA TGTGCCAGCAGCCGCGCGGGACTACCTGGCACAGATACGCAGTATTTT. As protein: CASSRAGLPGTDTQYF.

There are a few counts of this clonotype. The chain recombines TRBV12-3 or TRBV12-4 with TRBJ1-4; a possible D gene is TRBD1 (5 bases). V lost 5 bases and J lost 6, with 13 bases in between. CDR3 size: 14 residues. The CDR3, as DNA: TGTGCCAGCAGTCCCCGGGACGGAGATGAAAAACTGTTTTTT. Its translation is CASSPRDGDEKLFF.

The chain carries TRBV11-2 and TRBJ2-3, with 16 bases matching TRBD2. The CDR3 extends over 19 amino acids. The V gene's germline CDR1 is SGHAT and CDR2 FQNNGV. Unmatched junction bases numbered 5, after V lost 0 bases and J lost 2 bases. The CDR3 protein is CASSLEGLAGGPATDTQYF. DNA of the CDR3: TGTGCCAGCAGCTTAGAGGGACTAGCGGGGGGGCCGGCCACAGATACGCAGTATTTT.

The V gene is TRBV6-5, the J gene TRBJ1-2, with D uncertain. Germline V CDR1 and CDR2: MNHEY, SVGAGI. The CDR3 contains 15 residues. Between the trimmed V and J ends, which lost 0 bases and 2 bases, there was a span of 10 bases. The CDR3 is CASSYSYFSNYGYTF. Here the CDR3 DNA reads TGTGCCAGCAGTTACTCGTACTTTTCGAACTATGGCTACACCTTC.

This clonotype showed up just a few times. The rearrangement links TRBV11-2 to TRBJ2-3; 9 bases align to TRBD2. With V trimmed by 5 bases and J by 4 bases, 16 bases remained unmatched. CDR1 is SGHAT and CDR2 is FQNNGV in the germline V gene. This CDR3 spans 18 amino acids. For the CDR3, the DNA is TGTGCCAGCAGCCCCACCCGACTGAAAGCGGGGGGCGCAGATACGCAGTATTTT. Translation gives CASSPTRLKAGGADTQYF.

This chain links TRBV20-1 with TRBJ2-7, with TRBD2 identical over 8 bases. This CDR3 region has 15 residues. Germline V gene sequence: CDR1 DFQATT, CDR2 SNEGSKA (reference sequence). V was pared by 2 bases and J by 2 bases, with 8 bases of the junction left unmatched. The CDR3 DNA reads TGCAGTGCTAGATCTCGGGGGGGTCTTACCTACGAGCAGTACTTC. Translating it yields CSARSRGGLTYEQYF.

This clonotype appeared a few times. The chain has TRBV29-1 and TRBJ2-2, with D tentatively TRBD1 or TRBD2 (5 bases each). Germline CDR1 SQVTM, CDR2 ANQGSEA. The CDR3 spans 14 residues. In nucleotides, the CDR3 is TGCAGGGGACGTCGGGACCACCGGGGCGGGGAGCTGTTTTTT. Translation: CRGRRDHRGGELFF.

The chain uses TRBV6-1 and TRBJ2-3, with 11 nucleotides matching TRBD2. V was pared by 6 bases and J by 0 bases, with 8 bases of the junction left unmatched. This CDR3 has 17 residues. Germline values: CDR1 MNHNS, CDR2 SASEGT. The CDR3 region has the DNA TGTGCCAGCAGACCCCGACTAGCGGGGCTAAGCACAGATACGCAGTATTTT. This sequence encodes CASRPRLAGLSTDTQYF.

This clonotype was recorded a few times. V and J are TRBV5-1 and TRBJ1-4; D not resolved. CDR1 is SGHRS, CDR2 YFSETQ, per germline. Trimming took 0 bases from V and 0 from J, leaving 12 bases between them. The CDR3 consists of 17 residues. DNA for the CDR3: TGCGCCAGCAGCTTGGCCCCGGAGGGTGCAACTAATGAAAAACTGTTTTTT. This codes for CASSLAPEGATNEKLFF.

There are a few counts of this clonotype. The chain carries TRBV19 and TRBJ1-2, with D perhaps TRBD1 (5 bases). The germline V and J ends were trimmed by 3 bases and 2 bases, with 13 bases remaining between them. This CDR3 is 15 amino acids long. The germline V gene encodes CDR1 LNHDA and CDR2 SQIVND (reference sequence). For the CDR3, the DNA is TGTGCCAGTAGTATTGGGGGAACGGGGAACTATGGCTACACCTTC. Its protein product is CASSIGGTGNYGYTF.

This clonotype was detected only a few times. CDR3 sequence (DNA): TGTGCCAGCAGCACAAGTCTTAGCTCCTACAATGAGCAGTTCTTC. Amino acids: CASSTSLSSYNEQFF. J is TRBJ2-1 and V is TRBV5-6; no firm D call. The CDR3 covers 15 residues. Trimming shortened V by 4 bases and J by 0 bases, and 11 bases separated the two germline ends. From germline, CDR1 is SGHDT and CDR2 YYEEEE. Together with reference TRBV5-6 and TRBJ2-1, the CDR3 gives the full variable domain: DAGVTQSPTHLIKTRGQQVTLRCSPKSGHDTVSWYQQALGQGPQFIFQYYEEEERQRGNFPDRFSGHQFPNYSSELNVNALLLGDSALYLCASSTSLSSYNEQFFGPGTRLTVL.